Following are 9 T cell receptor beta chains from one sample sequenced in a study of shared clonotypes between healthy human individuals. Sequencing used immunoSEQ multiplex PCR; TCRdb keeps in-frame clones, though not all of them. Of roughly 1,100,000 clones listed, roughly 70% are singletons. Sample: memory CD4+ T cells sorted from blood. Stated subset: CD45RA-negative fraction. The receptors were sampled from a man aged 18 to 35 in good health.

This clone was seen a few times. The V call is TRBV7-2, the J call TRBJ1-6; 8 bases fit TRBD1. Germline V CDR1 and CDR2: SGHTA, FQGNSA. This CDR3 has 14 residues. V lost 8 bases to trimming and J lost 8 bases; unmatched junction nucleotides: 8. The CDR3 protein is CASGGQGPYSPLHF. The DNA of the CDR3 is TGTGCCAGCGGAGGACAGGGACCATATTCACCCCTCCACTTT. The variable domain in full, completed from reference TRBV7-2 and TRBJ1-6, reads GAGVSQSPSNKVTEKGKDVELRCDPISGHTALYWYRQSLGQGLEFLIYFQGNSAPDKSGLPSDRFSAERTGGSVSTLTIQRTQQEDSAVYLCASGGQGPYSPLHFGNGTRLTVT.

V gene TRBV7-2 combines with J gene TRBJ2-5, with TRBD2 identical over 8 bases. CDR1 is SGHTA and CDR2 is FQGNSA in the germline V gene. V lost 5 bases and J lost 5; bases outside the gene matches: 13. The CDR3 loop spans 16 amino acids. The CDR3 region is CASSPGWAGGGETQYF. CDR3 coding DNA: TGTGCCAGCAGCCCCGGATGGGCGGGAGGAGGGGAGACCCAGTACTTC.

Turning to this clone: At the DNA level, this CDR3 is encoded by other sequences in the same sample as well. The V call is TRBV11-3, the J call TRBJ2-1; a possible D gene is TRBD1 (5 bases). This CDR3 has 12 residues. V lost 2 bases and J lost 8, with 7 bases in between. CDR1 SGHNT and CDR2 YENEEA come from the germline V gene. The CDR3 DNA sequence: TGTGCCAGCAGCTTAAAGGGGTATGAGCAGTTCTTC. This gives the protein CASSLKGYEQFF.

V and J are TRBV30 and TRBJ2-7, with D possibly TRBD1 on 5 matching bases. V lost 2 bases, J lost 3 bases, and 8 bases lay in between. CDR3 length: 12 amino acids. The germline CDR1 and CDR2 sequences are GTSNPN and SVGIG (reference sequence). CDR3 nucleotides: TGTGCCTGGAGTATCAGGGACTACGAGCAGTACTTC. It codes for CAWSIRDYEQYF.

V and J are TRBV9 and TRBJ2-1; D may be TRBD1 or TRBD2 (6 bases each). V was cut by 4 bases and J by 8 bases, with 16 bases left in between. In germline, CDR1 is SGDLS, CDR2 YYNGEE. The CDR3 spans 14 residues. The CDR3 DNA follows: TGTGCCAGCAGCTCCCTGAGGGGGGAAGATGAGCAGTTCTTC. Translated, it gives CASSSLRGEDEQFF.

The V gene is TRBV5-8, the J gene TRBJ1-2; 11 positions match TRBD1. The CDR3 is 13 residues long. CDR1 and CDR2 from the germline V gene are SGHTS and YDEGEE. V was clipped by 4 bases and J by 4 bases; unmatched bases: 0. This CDR3 reads CASSGTGGYGYTF. The CDR3 DNA follows: TGTGCCAGCAGCGGGACAGGGGGCTATGGCTACACCTTC.

V and J are TRBV27 and TRBJ1-2; 8 bases map to TRBD1. Germline lookup yields CDR1 MNHEY and CDR2 SMNVEV (reference sequence). The junction had 6 bases not matched to a gene; V was cut back by 4 bases and J by 5 bases. The CDR3 length is 14 residues. The CDR3 loop reads CASSSTGGSYGYTF. As DNA, the CDR3 is TGTGCCAGCAGTTCCACAGGGGGGAGTTATGGCTACACCTTC.

In this sample, this clone turned up a few times. The chain couples TRBV28 to TRBJ2-7; D call uncertain. CDR1 MDHEN and CDR2 SYDVKM come from the germline V gene. The CDR3 has 12 residues. Trimming cost V 2 bases and J 6 bases, with 8 bases left between them. In nucleotides, the CDR3 is TGTGCCAGCAGTTTAATGCGTGGCGAGCAGTACTTC. This encodes CASSLMRGEQYF. Using reference TRBV28 and TRBJ2-7 for the parts outside the CDR3, the full variable domain is DVKVTQSSRYLVKRTGEKVFLECVQDMDHENMFWYRQDPGLGLRLIYFSYDVKMKEKGDIPEGYSVSREKKERFSLILESASTNQTSMYLCASSLMRGEQYFGPGTRLTVT.

As concerns this clone: Other DNA sequences within the sample encode an identical CDR3. The rearrangement joins TRBV5-1 to TRBJ2-5; 9 nucleotides align to TRBD2. V shed 0 bases, J shed 2 bases, and the junction held 2 bases outside the gene matches. Germline CDR1 SGHRS, CDR2 YFSETQ. This CDR3 is 15 amino acids long. Here the CDR3 DNA reads TGCGCCAGCAGCTTGGCGCTAGCGGGGCAAGAGACCCAGTACTTC. Translating it yields CASSLALAGQETQYF.